This is a list of T cell receptor beta chains from one sample in a study of shared clonotypes between healthy human individuals. Clones were read by immunoSEQ multiplex PCR, and TCRdb kept only the in-frame ones, dropping some. The sample lists about 2 million clones, about 95% occurring once. Sequenced sample: naive CD8+ T cells sorted from blood. The receptors stem from a man in his late teens or twenties in good health. Each CDR3 is given with its conserved first and last residue. A D gene is named only where the DNA matches it firmly. The size entry is marked missing in some rows and otherwise reads once, few, many or a size class.

V gene	clone size	J gene	D gene	CDR3 protein	CDR3 DNA
TRBV6-5	.	TRBJ1-2	.	CASSLTSSYGYTF	TGTGCCAGCAGTCTGACTAGCTCATATGGCTACACCTTC
TRBV28	.	TRBJ1-1	.	CASSPTWQPNTEAFF	TGTGCCAGCAGTCCTACCTGGCAACCGAACACTGAAGCTTTCTTT
TRBV6-1	.	TRBJ1-1	.	CASSEAEALNTEAFF	TGTGCCAGCAGTGAAGCGGAGGCCCTGAACACTGAAGCTTTCTTT
TRBV5-1	.	TRBJ2-7	TRBD1	CASSTKPGTGSSYEQYF	TGCGCCAGCAGCACCAAACCCGGGACAGGGAGCTCCTACGAGCAGTACTTC
TRBV5-6	.	TRBJ1-6	.	CASSYGQILTHSPLHF	TGTGCCAGCAGTTACGGACAGATACTAACCCATTCACCCCTCCACTTT
TRBV7-9	.	TRBJ1-5	.	CASSDGTDRAQPQHF	TGTGCCAGCAGCGATGGGACGGATCGGGCTCAGCCCCAGCATTTT
TRBV11-3	.	TRBJ2-3	TRBD2	CASSLRGPGTSGSDTQYF	TGTGCCAGCAGCTTAAGAGGGCCGGGGACTAGCGGATCAGATACGCAGTATTTT
TRBV25-1	.	TRBJ2-7	.	CASSGTDSYEQYF	TGTGCCAGCAGTGGCACCGACTCCTACGAGCAGTACTTC
TRBV9	once	TRBJ2-7	.	CASSPGGRSYEQYF	TGTGCCAGCAGCCCTGGCGGTCGCTCCTACGAGCAGTACTTC
TRBV7-8	.	TRBJ2-1	.	CASSWAGSYNEQFF	TGTGCCAGCAGCTGGGCAGGCTCCTACAATGAGCAGTTCTTC
TRBV5-5	.	TRBJ2-7	.	CASSLVALYSYEQYF	TGTGCCAGCAGCTTGGTGGCGTTATACTCCTACGAGCAGTACTTC
TRBV4-1	.	TRBJ1-4	TRBD1	CASSHSKTGAVKLFF	TGCGCCAGCAGCCATAGCAAGACAGGGGCTGTAAAACTGTTTTTT
TRBV12-5	once	TRBJ1-2	TRBD1	CASGNRGYGYTF	TGTGCTAGTGGAAACAGGGGCTATGGCTACACCTTC
TRBV30	once	TRBJ2-7	.	CAWSADWGNEQYF	TGTGCCTGGAGTGCTGATTGGGGAAACGAGCAGTACTTC
TRBV15	once	TRBJ2-1	TRBD2	CATSRTLAGGNYNEQFF	TGTGCCACCAGCAGGACTTTAGCGGGAGGAAACTACAATGAGCAGTTCTTC
TRBV7-8	.	TRBJ2-7	.	CASSLLLMASYEQYF	TGTGCCAGCAGCTTACTACTTATGGCCTCCTACGAGCAGTACTTC
TRBV4-1	.	TRBJ2-3	TRBD2	CASSRTSGSMDTQYF	TGCGCCAGCAGCCGGACTAGCGGGAGTATGGATACGCAGTATTTT
TRBV7-9	.	TRBJ1-1	TRBD1	CASSWPHQGESTEAFF	TGTGCCAGCAGCTGGCCCCACCAGGGGGAGAGCACTGAAGCTTTCTTT
TRBV6-1	.	TRBJ2-5	.	CASSDPGWETQYF	TGTGCCAGCAGTGATCCGGGTTGGGAGACCCAGTACTTC
TRBV7-9	.	TRBJ1-1	TRBD1	CASSSTGQANTEAFF	TGTGCCAGCAGCTCCACGGGACAGGCAAACACTGAAGCTTTCTTT
TRBV9	.	TRBJ2-3	TRBD2	CASSVHGGASDTQYF	TGTGCCAGCAGCGTACACGGGGGGGCTTCGGATACGCAGTATTTT
TRBV10-1	.	TRBJ2-1	TRBD2	CASSETLAGRHEQFF	TGCGCCAGCAGTGAGACCCTAGCGGGGAGGCATGAGCAGTTCTTC
TRBV27	.	TRBJ2-3	.	CASSLSSFPTDTQYF	TGTGCCAGCAGTTTGTCCTCGTTCCCCACAGATACGCAGTATTTT
TRBV15	.	TRBJ1-5	.	CATSRGILNQPQHF	TGTGCCACCAGCAGAGGGATTCTTAATCAGCCCCAGCATTTT
TRBV9	.	TRBJ1-5	.	CASSTDGGNQPQHF	TGTGCCAGCAGCACCGACGGGGGCAATCAGCCCCAGCATTTT